The 27 T cell receptor beta chains reported below all come from one sample, sequenced in a study of CD8 T cells in ankylosing spondylitis (dated by TCRdb to about 2017). Paper-wide results and their limitations: Blood from ankylosing spondylitis patients appeared to be characterized by a TCR beta motif composed of eight highly homologous amino acid variants.

For these TCRs, the target antigens are not known. Library construction relied on 5' RACE. The instrument given in TCRdb is Illumina HiSeq 2500. Starting from the raw public reads, TCRdb applied fastp trimming at Q25, assembled clones with MiXCR and retained in-frame beta chains. Each CDR3 protein gets just one entry, which takes the most common genes and DNA from the rows behind it. The table for this sample lists more than 650,000 distinct CDR3 sequences; around 11% of them were counted only once. Clones ranked in the top ten supply 0.51% of the sample. Sequencing was done on a sample of blood, either unsorted or a sorted T cell fraction (not recorded which). The receptors originated from a male donor with ankylosing spondylitis.

This clonotype was observed a few times. This rearrangement joins TRBV15 to TRBJ2-3; D is ambiguous. This CDR3 has 13 amino acids. The germline V gene encodes CDR1 LNHNV and CDR2 YYDKDF (reference sequence). Trimming took 1 base from V and 5 from J, leaving 7 bases between them. The CDR3 is CATSRVLEDTQYF. The CDR3, as DNA: TGTGCCACCAGCAGAGTCCTTGAAGATACGCAGTATTTT.

CDR3 sequence: CASSVGARRDTEAFF. Written as DNA, the CDR3 is TGCGCCAGCAGCGTGGGGGCGCGGCGGGACACTGAAGCTTTCTTT. V usage is TRBV5-1 and J usage is TRBJ1-1; D is possibly TRBD1 (6 bases). From germline, CDR1 is SGHRS and CDR2 YFSETQ. The V end was cut by 4 bases, the J end by 3 bases, with 16 bases between. The CDR3 runs to 15 residues.

This clonotype occurred a few times. The CDR3 reads CASSQNSRAQETQYF. The CDR3 DNA sequence: TGCGCCAGCAGCCAGAATTCGCGGGCCCAAGAGACCCAGTACTTC. The rearrangement links TRBV4-3 to TRBJ2-5, with D maybe TRBD2 (5 bases). V lost 3 bases and J lost 1, with 12 bases in between. The V gene's germline CDR1 is LGHNA and CDR2 YSLEER. This CDR3 contains 15 residues.

This clonotype was recorded many times. The J gene is TRBJ1-2, the V gene TRBV6-5; 9 bases are shared with TRBD1. Germline CDR1 reads MNHEY; CDR2 reads SVGAGI. The CDR3 contains 17 residues. V dropped 2 bases and J dropped 2; count of bases not matched to a gene: 9. The CDR3 coding sequence is TGTGCCAGCAGTTACCCCCCTGGACAGGGGAGGAACTATGGCTACACCTTC. This encodes CASSYPPGQGRNYGYTF.

This clonotype was detected only a few times. The J gene is TRBJ2-2, the V gene TRBV20-1, with TRBD2 matching 8 bases. The germline V gene has CDR1 DFQATT and CDR2 SNEGSKA (reference sequence). The CDR3 loop spans 14 amino acids. The V gene end was trimmed by 3 bases and the J gene end by 3 bases; junction bases not matched to a gene: 3. Here the CDR3 reads CSARPSGHTGELFF. As DNA, the CDR3 is TGCAGTGCTAGGCCTAGCGGGCACACCGGGGAGCTGTTTTTT.

V is TRBV28 and J is TRBJ2-7; 9 positions match TRBD1. Germline CDR1 MDHEN, CDR2 SYDVKM. The CDR3 is 15 amino acids. V lost 6 bases to trimming and J lost 1 base; unmatched junction nucleotides: 7. Here the CDR3 reads CASRSTGGPSYEQYF. CDR3 sequence (DNA): TGTGCCAGCAGATCCACAGGGGGCCCGTCCTACGAGCAGTACTTC.

This clonotype was observed a few times. The chain uses TRBV6-2 or TRBV6-3 and TRBJ1-1; D remains ambiguous. There are 13 residues in the CDR3. With 4 bases removed from V and 0 bases from J, the gap between germline ends came to 6 bases. CDR1 is MNHEY, CDR2 SVGEGT, per germline. The CDR3 here is CASSWVMNTEAFF. The CDR3 DNA is TGTGCCAGCAGTTGGGTCATGAACACTGAAGCTTTCTTT.

This clonotype was seen only a few times. The chain is built from TRBV6-1 and TRBJ1-1; no firm D call. The CDR3 extends over 15 amino acids. V lost 0 bases to trimming and J lost 4 bases, with 12 bases between them. Germline V gives CDR1 MNHNS, CDR2 SASEGT. The CDR3 is CASSEATEPGTEAFF. CDR3 in DNA: TGTGCCAGCAGTGAAGCAACAGAGCCGGGCACTGAAGCTTTCTTT.

This sequence joins TRBV15 and TRBJ1-6, with no clear D. CDR1 is LNHNV, CDR2 YYDKDF, per germline (reference sequence). CDR3 size: 13 residues. Trimming shortened V by 0 bases and J by 10 bases, and 7 bases separated the two germline ends. The CDR3 spells CATSRDIVSPLHF. The DNA of the CDR3 is TGTGCCACCAGCAGAGATATAGTGTCACCCCTCCACTTT.

In its sample, this clonotype was seen many times. The chain has TRBV29-1 and TRBJ2-7; 8 bases match TRBD1. Germline CDR1 is SQVTM and CDR2 is ANQGSEA. V lost 5 bases and J lost 1; bases outside the gene matches: 4. This CDR3 comprises 13 residues. CDR3 sequence reads: CSVLTGVSYEQYF. The CDR3, as DNA: TGCAGCGTTTTGACAGGGGTTTCCTACGAGCAGTACTTC.

This clonotype has at least ten counts. The rearrangement joins TRBV20-1 to TRBJ2-1; 8 positions agree with TRBD2. The CDR3 contains 14 residues. With V trimmed by 0 bases and J by 8 bases, 6 bases remained unmatched. CDR1 is DFQATT and CDR2 is SNEGSKA in the germline V gene (reference sequence). CDR3 amino acids: CSARERTSPHEQFF. CDR3 nucleotide sequence: TGCAGTGCTAGAGAGAGGACTAGCCCACATGAGCAGTTCTTC.

The chain is built from TRBV7-2 and TRBJ1-1; no firm D call. The CDR3 is made up of 16 amino acids. The V gene's germline CDR1 is SGHTA and CDR2 FQGNSA. The V and J ends lost 5 bases and 0 bases respectively, with 16 bases between them. The DNA for the CDR3 is TGTGCCAGCAGCCCTCTACAGTTTTCCGTGAACACTGAAGCTTTCTTT. Translated, it gives CASSPLQFSVNTEAFF.

This chain links TRBV9 with TRBJ2-5; D gene unclear. Germline V lookup: CDR1 SGDLS, CDR2 YYNGEE. The V and J ends lost 0 bases and 1 base respectively, with 7 bases between them. This CDR3 has 14 amino acids. The CDR3 DNA is TGTGCCAGCAGCGTAGGGAGCTTCCAAGAGACCCAGTACTTC. This codes for CASSVGSFQETQYF.

V is TRBV12-3 or TRBV12-4 and J is TRBJ1-4; 7 nucleotides line up with TRBD1. This CDR3 comprises 14 residues. V lost 3 bases and J lost 8; bases outside the gene matches: 6. CDR3 nucleotides: TGTGCCAGCAGTTTTGGGACAGCACGCGAAAAACTGTTTTTT. Protein sequence: CASSFGTAREKLFF.

V is TRBV10-3 and J is TRBJ2-3; 11 bases match TRBD1. CDR1 ENHRY and CDR2 SYGVKD come from the germline V gene. The CDR3 has 18 amino acids. V was clipped by 4 bases and J by 6 bases; unmatched bases: 15. DNA for the CDR3: TGTGCCATCAGTGCCCGGACAGGGGGCGGAGGGGGTGAGGATACGCAGTATTTT. Translated: CAISARTGGGGGEDTQYF.

This clonotype was detected a few times. The chain links TRBV7-2 to TRBJ2-1; D is unresolved. The CDR3 length is 15 residues. V dropped 5 bases and J dropped 12 bases, with 23 bases sitting between them. CDR1 is SGHTA and CDR2 is FQGNSA in the germline V gene. The CDR3 reads CASSLREMRSEGQFF. The CDR3 nucleotides read TGTGCCAGCAGCCTTAGGGAAATGAGGTCAGAAGGGCAGTTCTTC.

A few counts support this clonotype. This chain connects TRBV7-2 to TRBJ2-7; no clear D gene. The CDR3 loop spans 14 amino acids. Germline values: CDR1 SGHTA, CDR2 FQGNSA. The V end lost 0 bases, the J end lost 2 bases, and 8 bases lay between the germline ends. CDR3 sequence (DNA): TGTGCCAGCAGCTTAGCGGTTACTCCCTACGAGCAGTACTTC. This translates into CASSLAVTPYEQYF.

The CDR3 nucleotides are TGTGCCACCAGTGATCGCCAGAACTATGGCTACACCTTC. Its translation: CATSDRQNYGYTF. J is TRBJ1-2 and V is TRBV24-1, with D unclear. The CDR3 consists of 13 residues. V shed 3 bases and J shed 2 bases, with 6 bases lying between them. Germline CDR1 reads KGHDR; CDR2 reads SFDVKD.

The chain joins TRBV7-2 to TRBJ1-1; 9 bases match TRBD1. Germline V gives CDR1 SGHTA, CDR2 FQGNSA. The CDR3 has 15 amino acids. V shed 3 bases, J shed 5 bases, and the junction held 7 bases outside the gene matches. The CDR3 DNA sequence: TGTGCCAGCAGCTTTGGGACAGGGATAGGGACTGAAGCTTTCTTT. It is translated as CASSFGTGIGTEAFF.

This clonotype has only a few counts. This chain joins TRBV5-1 and TRBJ2-5, with D tentatively TRBD2 (6 bases). The CDR3 has 15 residues. In germline, CDR1 is SGHRS, CDR2 YFSETQ. V lost 3 bases and J lost 0, with 12 bases in between. This CDR3 reads CASSSGDGYQETQYF. The CDR3 nucleotides are TGCGCCAGCAGCTCGGGGGACGGGTACCAAGAGACCCAGTACTTC. Using reference TRBV5-1 and TRBJ2-5 for the parts outside the CDR3, the full variable domain is KAGVTQTPRYLIKTRGQQVTLSCSPISGHRSVSWYQQTPGQGLQFLFEYFSETQRNKGNFPGRFSGRQFSNSRSEMNVSTLELGDSALYLCASSSGDGYQETQYFGPGTRLLVL.

This clonotype came up many times. CDR3 nucleotides: TGCGCCAGCAGCCCGACAGGGCCGAATCAGCCCCAGCATTTT. Protein: CASSPTGPNQPQHF. The chain links TRBV5-1 to TRBJ1-5; the match to TRBD1 covers 7 bases. With 4 bases clipped from V and 4 bases from J, the junction kept 5 bases outside the gene matches. The germline V gene has CDR1 SGHRS and CDR2 YFSETQ. This CDR3 contains 14 residues. Drawing the rest from reference TRBV5-1 and TRBJ1-5, the complete variable domain is KAGVTQTPRYLIKTRGQQVTLSCSPISGHRSVSWYQQTPGQGLQFLFEYFSETQRNKGNFPGRFSGRQFSNSRSEMNVSTLELGDSALYLCASSPTGPNQPQHFGDGTRLSIL.

This clonotype was counted only a few times. This chain connects TRBV4-3 to TRBJ2-7, with 9 bases aligning to TRBD2. CDR1 is LGHNA and CDR2 is YSLEER in the germline V gene. With V trimmed by 0 bases and J by 7 bases, 7 bases remained unmatched. The CDR3 spans 15 residues. The CDR3 coding sequence is TGCGCCAGCAGCCAAGACCTGGGACTAGCAAAAGAGCAGTACTTC. Residues: CASSQDLGLAKEQYF.

V is TRBV20-1 and J is TRBJ2-2, with 8 bases identical to TRBD2. Germline lookup yields CDR1 DFQATT and CDR2 SNEGSKA (reference sequence). The trim removed 6 bases at V and 5 bases at J, leaving 8 bases unmatched. The CDR3 contains 14 residues. The CDR3 loop is CSARNRLATGELFF. CDR3 coding DNA: TGCAGTGCCCGAAATCGACTAGCGACCGGGGAGCTGTTTTTT.

This clonotype was counted a few times. The J gene is TRBJ2-1, the V gene TRBV29-1; TRBD2 agrees at 7 bases. Germline CDR1 reads SQVTM; CDR2 reads ANQGSEA. The CDR3 has 16 amino acids. The trim removed 5 bases at V and 4 bases at J, leaving 14 bases unmatched. The CDR3 reads CSVNPPRGRAYNEQFF. CDR3 coding DNA: TGCAGCGTTAACCCCCCTCGGGGGAGGGCATACAATGAGCAGTTCTTC.

This clonotype was observed a handful of times. The chain uses TRBV6-5 and TRBJ1-2; tentatively, D is TRBD1 (6 bases). Germline loops: CDR1 MNHEY, CDR2 SVGAGI. V lost 2 bases to trimming and J lost 4 bases, with 14 bases between them. The CDR3 consists of 15 residues. In DNA form, the CDR3 reads TGTGCCAGCAGTTACGGGCAGGGGATCGTCTATGGCTACACCTTC. It encodes CASSYGQGIVYGYTF.

This clonotype was detected a few times. The chain recombines TRBV4-1 with TRBJ2-7, with D unclear. Trimming left V 2 bases short and J 0 bases short, with 8 bases between. The germline V gene has CDR1 MGHRA and CDR2 YSYEKL. This CDR3 region has 14 residues. CDR3 DNA: TGCGCCAGCAGCCAAAGGTTCCTCTCCTACGAGCAGTACTTC. Protein product: CASSQRFLSYEQYF.

The rearrangement links TRBV29-1 to TRBJ2-5; D is uncertain. Between the trimmed V and J ends, which lost 1 base and 2 bases, there was a span of 8 bases. The CDR3 length is 13 residues. CDR1 SQVTM and CDR2 ANQGSEA come from the germline V gene. The CDR3, as DNA: TGCAGCGTTGAAGTGAGTACTCAAGAGACCCAGTACTTC. Translation: CSVEVSTQETQYF.